This T cell receptor (beta chain) emerged from a study of shared clonotypes between healthy human individuals. Between the trimmed V and J ends, which lost 5 bases and 7 bases, there was a span of 23 bases. Germline-derived CDR1 and CDR2 are SGHAT and FQNNGV. This CDR3 comprises 16 residues. The protocol was immunoSEQ multiplex PCR, while the TCRdb copy is restricted to in-frame clones and leaves out a portion. This table holds over a million clones, around 74% found once. This clone occurred once. V is TRBV11-2 and J is TRBJ2-5, with D possibly called TRBD1 or TRBD2 (6 bases each). The clonotype originates from a man aged 18 to 29 in good health. The sequencing input was memory CD4+ T cells sorted from blood. Subset in this sample: CD45RA-negative fraction. The CDR3 coding sequence is TGTGCCAGCAGCAAAGAGCTCCTTGGGGGGCGCGGGACCCAGTACTTC. Translation gives CASSKELLGGRGTQYF.